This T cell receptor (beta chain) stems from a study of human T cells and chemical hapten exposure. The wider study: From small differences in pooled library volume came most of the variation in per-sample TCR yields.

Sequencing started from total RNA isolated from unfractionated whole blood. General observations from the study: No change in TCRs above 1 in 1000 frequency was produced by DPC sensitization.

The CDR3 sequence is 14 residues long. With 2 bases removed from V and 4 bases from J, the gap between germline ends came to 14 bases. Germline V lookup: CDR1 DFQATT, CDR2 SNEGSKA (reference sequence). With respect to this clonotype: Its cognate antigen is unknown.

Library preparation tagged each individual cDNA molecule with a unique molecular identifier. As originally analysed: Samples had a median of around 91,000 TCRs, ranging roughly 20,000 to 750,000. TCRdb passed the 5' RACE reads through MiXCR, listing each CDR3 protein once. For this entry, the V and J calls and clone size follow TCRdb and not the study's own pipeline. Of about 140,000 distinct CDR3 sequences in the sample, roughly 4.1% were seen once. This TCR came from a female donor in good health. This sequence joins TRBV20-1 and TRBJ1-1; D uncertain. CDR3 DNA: TGCAGTGCTAGAAAATCGGGTATCGGCACTGAAGCTTTCTTT. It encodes CSARKSGIGTEAFF.